This passage covers 21 T cell receptor beta chains from one sample sequenced in a study of blood T cell repertoires in COVID-19. The method was immunoSEQ multiplex PCR; TCRdb's version includes in-frame clones alone and lacks a portion of them. The sample gives roughly 250,000 clones, 65% to 80% of which show up once; roughly 4% is in the top ten. Sequencing was done on a sample of peripheral blood. The receptors stem from a middle-aged woman with active or convalescent COVID-19.

The rearrangement links TRBV6-1 to TRBJ2-6; 11 bases are a match to TRBD1. CDR1 and CDR2 from the germline V gene are MNHNS and SASEGT. The CDR3 is 19 residues long. J gave up 3 bases and V 4 bases, and 11 bases lay outside the gene matches. DNA of the CDR3: TGTGCCAGCAGTGTGCGCCGGACAGGGGGCTTCGATGGGGCCAACGTCCTGACTTTC. Protein product: CASSVRRTGGFDGANVLTF.

The J gene is TRBJ2-7, the V gene TRBV6-4; D is unresolved. Looked up from germline, CDR1 is MRHNA and CDR2 is SNTAGT. Trimming left V 10 bases short and J 9 bases short, with 13 bases between. This CDR3 comprises 10 residues. The CDR3 DNA is TGTGCCAACCCGAACCTTAGGCAGTACGTC. Its translation: CANPNLRQYV.

The genes are TRBV6-4 and TRBJ2-3, with a possible D match to TRBD2 (7 bases). Germline CDR1 is MRHNA and CDR2 is SNTAGT. The CDR3 runs to 15 residues. Trimming removed 0 bases from V and 5 bases from J, with 12 bases in between. The CDR3 DNA is TGTGCCAGCAGTGACTCTACGGGGGGCGTAGATACGCAGTATTTT. Its translation: CASSDSTGGVDTQYF.

The CDR3 sequence is CASSLGRGDGETQYF. The CDR3 region has the DNA TGCGCCAGCAGCCTGGGCCGGGGAGACGGAGAGACCCAGTACTTC. The chain recombines TRBV5-1 with TRBJ2-5; tentative D call: TRBD2 (5 bases). The germline V gene has CDR1 SGHRS and CDR2 YFSETQ. The CDR3 is made up of 15 amino acids. The V gene lost 4 bases and the J gene lost 4 bases, with 17 bases spanning the gap.

This chain joins TRBV27 and TRBJ2-1; weak D call: TRBD1 (5 bases). V was cut by 3 bases and J by 4 bases, with 10 bases left in between. The CDR3 sequence is 14 residues long. Germline lookup yields CDR1 MNHEY and CDR2 SMNVEV (reference sequence). CDR3 DNA: TGTGCCAGCAGTTTCTGGCAGGGTTACAATGAGCAGTTCTTC. It translates to CASSFWQGYNEQFF.

The genes are TRBV19 and TRBJ2-7, with a possible D match to TRBD1 (6 bases). V lost 4 bases, J lost 0 bases, and 10 bases lay in between. CDR1 and CDR2 from the germline V gene are LNHDA and SQIVND (reference sequence). The CDR3 is made up of 14 amino acids. The CDR3 spells CASSSGRGSYEQYF. CDR3 in DNA: TGTGCCAGTAGTAGTGGCAGGGGCTCCTACGAGCAGTACTTC.

The rearrangement uses TRBV9 and TRBJ2-1, with 8 bases matching TRBD2. The CDR3 is 18 residues long. The junction had 10 bases not matched to a gene; V was cut back by 0 bases and J by 2 bases. CDR1 is SGDLS, CDR2 YYNGEE, per germline. The CDR3 protein is CASSVVGSGAYTYNEQFF. CDR3 nucleotide sequence: TGTGCCAGCAGCGTAGTGGGTAGCGGGGCCTACACCTACAATGAGCAGTTCTTC.

This clone was found a few times. The chain combines TRBV25-1 with TRBJ1-5; D may be TRBD1 (6 bases). CDR1 MGHDK and CDR2 SYGVNS come from the germline V gene. Trimming pared 1 base from V and 4 bases from J, leaving 14 bases between. This CDR3 is built from 16 residues. The CDR3 loop reads CASSESKTGPNQPQHF. In nucleotides, the CDR3 is TGTGCCAGCAGTGAATCTAAGACAGGCCCTAATCAGCCCCAGCATTTT.

This sequence joins TRBV30 and TRBJ2-1, with 7 nucleotides matching TRBD2. The CDR3 has 14 amino acids. Germline V gene lookup returns CDR1 GTSNPN and CDR2 SVGIG (reference sequence). The junction had 15 bases not matched to a gene; V was cut back by 8 bases and J by 8 bases. The CDR3 DNA is TGTGCCCGGTCGGGGGAGGGCTCCATCCATGAGCAGTTCTTC. Its translation is CARSGEGSIHEQFF.

The chain carries TRBV2 and TRBJ2-3; possibly TRBD1 for D (5 bases). Looked up from germline, CDR1 is SNHLY and CDR2 is FYNNEI. The CDR3 covers 13 residues. With 10 bases removed from V and 1 base from J, the gap between germline ends came to 12 bases. CDR3 residues: CATKEQGTDTQYF. CDR3 coding DNA: TGTGCCACCAAGGAACAGGGCACAGATACGCAGTATTTT.

CDR3 loop: CASSEAPWGPEWTSNQPQHF. The CDR3 nucleotides read TGTGCCAGCAGTGAAGCCCCTTGGGGCCCCGAGTGGACCTCCAATCAGCCCCAGCATTTT. V usage is TRBV2 and J usage is TRBJ1-5; a weak D match, TRBD1 (5 bases). V shed 0 bases and J shed 3 bases, with 24 bases lying between them. The germline CDR1 and CDR2 sequences are SNHLY and FYNNEI. CDR3 size: 20 residues.

This clone was found a few times. The chain links TRBV5-5 to TRBJ2-1; 8 bases agree with TRBD1. Germline CDR1 is SGHKS and CDR2 is YYEKEE (reference sequence). This CDR3 comprises 14 residues. Trimming cost V 3 bases and J 8 bases; bases outside gene matches: 7. The CDR3 DNA follows: TGTGCCAGCAGCTCCAGGACAGGGACAGATGAGCAGTTCTTC. Amino acids: CASSSRTGTDEQFF. The full variable domain, its missing parts supplied by reference TRBV5-5 and TRBJ2-1, is DAGVTQSPTHLIKTRGQQVTLRCSPISGHKSVSWYQQVLGQGPQFIFQYYEKEERGRGNFPDRFSARQFPNYSSELNVNALLLGDSALYLCASSSRTGTDEQFFGPGTRLTVL.

This clone was seen just once. This chain uses TRBV9 with TRBJ2-6; D is uncertain. Germline loops: CDR1 SGDLS, CDR2 YYNGEE. V was trimmed by 3 bases and J by 0 bases, leaving 13 bases between them. The CDR3 spans 17 residues. The CDR3 bases are TGTGCCAGCAGCGCGAGCCCGTTCCGCTCTGGGGCCAACGTCCTGACTTTC. Translating it yields CASSASPFRSGANVLTF. Full variable domain (outside the CDR3, taken from reference TRBV9 and TRBJ2-6): DSGVTQTPKHLITATGQRVTLRCSPRSGDLSVYWYQQSLDQGLQFLIQYYNGEERAKGNILERFSAQQFPDLHSELNLSSLELGDSALYFCASSASPFRSGANVLTFGAGSRLTVL.

The J gene is TRBJ2-6, the V gene TRBV5-6, with no clear D. Germline CDR1 reads SGHDT; CDR2 reads YYEEEE. The CDR3 has 15 amino acids. The germline V and J ends were trimmed by 4 bases and 0 bases, with 8 bases remaining between them. The CDR3 here is CASSPRGSGANVLTF. The CDR3 nucleotides are TGTGCCAGCAGCCCACGAGGCTCTGGGGCCAACGTCCTGACTTTC. Combining the CDR3 with reference TRBV5-6 and TRBJ2-6 gives the whole variable domain DAGVTQSPTHLIKTRGQQVTLRCSPKSGHDTVSWYQQALGQGPQFIFQYYEEEERQRGNFPDRFSGHQFPNYSSELNVNALLLGDSALYLCASSPRGSGANVLTFGAGSRLTVL.

This rearrangement joins TRBV7-2 to TRBJ1-4, with 8 positions matching TRBD1. This CDR3 spans 15 amino acids. Germline V lookup: CDR1 SGHTA, CDR2 FQGNSA. The ends lost 4 bases at V and 4 bases at J; junction bases unmatched: 5. The CDR3 reads CASSWAGQVNEKLFF. The CDR3 DNA reads as TGTGCCAGCAGCTGGGCGGGACAGGTTAATGAAAAACTGTTTTTT.

This CDR3 is CASSAQGDGNTIYF. Here the CDR3 DNA reads TGTGCCAGCAGCGCCCAGGGTGATGGAAACACCATATATTTT. The chain employs TRBV9 and TRBJ1-3; a possible D gene is TRBD1 (5 bases). The CDR3 is 14 amino acids. CDR1 and CDR2 from the germline V gene are SGDLS and YYNGEE. V was pared by 3 bases and J by 3 bases, with 10 bases between.

The J gene is TRBJ1-3, the V gene TRBV5-1; TRBD1 aligns across 8 bases. J gave up 3 bases and V 4 bases, and 6 bases lay outside the gene matches. This CDR3 region has 15 residues. The germline V gene has CDR1 SGHRS and CDR2 YFSETQ. This CDR3 is CASSVQGEVGNTIYF. CDR3 in DNA: TGCGCCAGCAGCGTACAGGGGGAGGTTGGAAACACCATATATTTT.

This chain links TRBV7-3 with TRBJ2-2, with 14 bases identical to TRBD2. V lost 4 bases to trimming and J lost 5 bases; unmatched junction nucleotides: 3. Germline lookup yields CDR1 SGHTA and CDR2 FQGTGA. The CDR3 loop spans 16 amino acids. The CDR3 loop is CASSSGLAGVTGELFF. As DNA, the CDR3 is TGTGCCAGCAGCTCGGGACTAGCGGGAGTTACCGGGGAGCTGTTTTTT.

The rearrangement uses TRBV6-1 and TRBJ1-4; 7 bases align to TRBD1. The germline gives CDR1 MNHNS, CDR2 SASEGT. CDR3 size: 16 residues. With V trimmed by 4 bases and J by 0 bases, 5 bases remained unmatched. CDR3 DNA: TGTGCCAGCAGTGCCTCCGGGACAGCAACTAATGAAAAACTGTTTTTT. Amino acids: CASSASGTATNEKLFF.

The rearrangement joins TRBV18 to TRBJ1-5; no firm D call. Per germline, CDR1 KGHSH and CDR2 LQKENI. This CDR3 has 13 amino acids. Trimming shortened V by 2 bases and J by 5 bases, and 7 bases separated the two germline ends. In DNA, the CDR3 is TGTGCCAGCTCACCAGGCCGGGATCAGCCCCAGCATTTT. Its translation is CASSPGRDQPQHF.

V gene TRBV10-2 combines with J gene TRBJ1-5; D gene ambiguous. Germline CDR1 is WSHSY and CDR2 is SAAADI. V was trimmed by 6 bases and J by 7 bases, leaving 13 bases between them. This CDR3 is 13 amino acids long. The CDR3, as DNA: TGCGCCAGCAGAATAGGTGTCGGGCAGCCCCAGCATTTT. It encodes CASRIGVGQPQHF.